This TCR beta chain is drawn from a study of graft-versus-host responses after intestinal transplantation. Study as a whole: Multivisceral, liver-intestinal, or isolated intestinal grafts were transplanted into recipients. Every recipient underwent anti-thymocyte globulin induction, then tacrolimus and steroids for three to four years. The study's findings and limits: Early post-transplant declines in HvG were associated with peak levels of circulating GvH clones. GvH clones appeared in recipient marrow, some first in ileum or blood.

Trimming removed 4 bases from V and 6 bases from J, with 22 bases in between. Germline V lookup: CDR1 MNHEY, CDR2 SMNVEV (reference sequence). The CDR3 is 17 amino acids. As regards this clone: The antigen remains unidentified.

This table comes from immunoSEQ multiplex PCR, and its TCRdb copy is limited to in-frame clones, with some not included. The sample includes 35,000 to 40,000 clones, about 94% of them seen just once. Sample: PBMCs, taken 16 days after intestinal transplant. This sequence was found in a human patient who received an intestinal transplant, so some T cells may come from the graft donor. The chain recombines TRBV27 with TRBJ2-1; tentative D call: TRBD1 (5 bases). CDR3 nucleotides: TGTGCCAGCAGTTCTCTATACCCAACAGGACGGGCCAATGAGCAGTTCTTC. This gives the protein CASSSLYPTGRANEQFF.